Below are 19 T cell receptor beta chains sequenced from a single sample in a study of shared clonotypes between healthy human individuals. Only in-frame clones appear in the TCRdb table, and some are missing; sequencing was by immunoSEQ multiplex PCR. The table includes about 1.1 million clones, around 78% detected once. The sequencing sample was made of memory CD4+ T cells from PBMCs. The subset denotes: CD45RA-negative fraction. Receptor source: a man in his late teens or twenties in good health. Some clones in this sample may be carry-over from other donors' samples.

The CDR3 bases are TGTGCCTGGACCCGACAGGCCCATGAGGGCTACACCTTC. It translates to CAWTRQAHEGYTF. The chain carries TRBV30 and TRBJ1-2; TRBD1 is a possible D gene (6 bases). Germline V gives CDR1 GTSNPN, CDR2 SVGIG (reference sequence). The CDR3 has 13 amino acids. Deletions cut 4 bases from V and 8 bases from J, with 17 bases between.

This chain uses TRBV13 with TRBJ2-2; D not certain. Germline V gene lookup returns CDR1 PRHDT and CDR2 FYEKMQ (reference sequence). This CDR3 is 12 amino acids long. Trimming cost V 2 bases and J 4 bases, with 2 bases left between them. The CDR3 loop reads CASSLTTGELFF. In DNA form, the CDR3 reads TGTGCCAGCAGCTTAACCACCGGGGAGCTGTTTTTT.

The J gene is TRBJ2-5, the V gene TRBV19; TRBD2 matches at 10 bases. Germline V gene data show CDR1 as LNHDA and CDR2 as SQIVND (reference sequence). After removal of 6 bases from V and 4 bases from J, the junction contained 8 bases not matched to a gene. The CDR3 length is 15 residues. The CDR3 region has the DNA TGTGCCAGTAGCACTAGCGGGACGGCGAGAGAGACCCAGTACTTC. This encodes CASSTSGTARETQYF.

The chain's CDR3 is CASSRPGQRGPNYGYTF. In nucleotides, the CDR3 is TGTGCCAGCAGTAGGCCGGGACAGAGAGGCCCTAACTATGGCTACACCTTC. The chain recombines TRBV28 with TRBJ1-2, with 7 positions matching TRBD1. V was clipped by 5 bases and J by 0 bases; unmatched bases: 12. In germline, CDR1 is MDHEN, CDR2 SYDVKM. This CDR3 has 17 amino acids.

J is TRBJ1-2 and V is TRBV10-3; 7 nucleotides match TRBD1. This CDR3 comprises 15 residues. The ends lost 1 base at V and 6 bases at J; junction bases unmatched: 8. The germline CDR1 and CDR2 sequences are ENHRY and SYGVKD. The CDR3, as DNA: TGTGCCATCAGTGAGTTGCGGCAGGGGGGTGATGGCTACACCTTC. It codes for CAISELRQGGDGYTF.

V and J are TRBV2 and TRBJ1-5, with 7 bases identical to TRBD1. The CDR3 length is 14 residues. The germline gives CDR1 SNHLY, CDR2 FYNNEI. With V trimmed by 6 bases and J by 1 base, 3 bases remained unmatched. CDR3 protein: CASSWDRSNQPQHF. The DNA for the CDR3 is TGTGCCAGCAGCTGGGACAGAAGCAATCAGCCCCAGCATTTT.

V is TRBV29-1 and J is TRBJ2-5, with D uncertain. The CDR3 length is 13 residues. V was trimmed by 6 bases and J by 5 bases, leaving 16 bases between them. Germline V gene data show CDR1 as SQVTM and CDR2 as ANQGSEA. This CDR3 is CSVVSGLRETQYF. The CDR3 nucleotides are TGCAGCGTCGTCTCGGGTCTGAGGGAGACCCAGTACTTC.

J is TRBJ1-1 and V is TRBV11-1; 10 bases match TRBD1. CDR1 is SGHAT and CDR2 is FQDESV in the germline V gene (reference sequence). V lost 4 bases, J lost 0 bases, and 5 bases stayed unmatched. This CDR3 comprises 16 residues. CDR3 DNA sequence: TGTGCCAGCAGCTCCCGGGACAGGGGAATGAACACTGAAGCTTTCTTT. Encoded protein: CASSSRDRGMNTEAFF.

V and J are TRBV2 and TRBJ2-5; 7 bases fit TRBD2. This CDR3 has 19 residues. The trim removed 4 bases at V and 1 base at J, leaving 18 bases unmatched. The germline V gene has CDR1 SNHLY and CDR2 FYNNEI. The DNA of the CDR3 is TGTGCCAGCAGTGTCTACGTCCCGGGACTACCCCCCGTCCAAGAGACCCAGTACTTC. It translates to CASSVYVPGLPPVQETQYF.

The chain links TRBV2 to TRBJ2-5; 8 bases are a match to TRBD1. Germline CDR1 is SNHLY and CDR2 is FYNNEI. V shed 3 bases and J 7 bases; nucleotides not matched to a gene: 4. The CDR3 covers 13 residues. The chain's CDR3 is CASSEGQASTQYF. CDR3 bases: TGTGCCAGCAGTGAGGGACAGGCTTCGACCCAGTACTTC.

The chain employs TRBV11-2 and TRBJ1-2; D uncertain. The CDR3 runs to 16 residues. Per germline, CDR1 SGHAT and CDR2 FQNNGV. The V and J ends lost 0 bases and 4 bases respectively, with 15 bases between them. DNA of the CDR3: TGTGCCAGCAGCTTAGACAGCGGCAGAGCGAGCTATGGCTACACCTTC. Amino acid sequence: CASSLDSGRASYGYTF.

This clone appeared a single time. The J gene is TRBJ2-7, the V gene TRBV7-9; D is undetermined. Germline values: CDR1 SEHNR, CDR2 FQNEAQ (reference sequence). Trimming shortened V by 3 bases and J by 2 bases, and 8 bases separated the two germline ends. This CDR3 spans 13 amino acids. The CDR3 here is CASSFTATYEQYF. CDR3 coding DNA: TGTGCCAGCAGCTTTACAGCTACCTACGAGCAGTACTTC.

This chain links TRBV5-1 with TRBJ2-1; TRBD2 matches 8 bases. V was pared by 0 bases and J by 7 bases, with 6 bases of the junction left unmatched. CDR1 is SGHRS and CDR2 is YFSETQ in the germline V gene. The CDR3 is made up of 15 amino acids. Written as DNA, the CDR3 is TGCGCCAGCAGCTTGGGCGGGAGGTTGGGGAATGAGCAGTTCTTC. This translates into CASSLGGRLGNEQFF.

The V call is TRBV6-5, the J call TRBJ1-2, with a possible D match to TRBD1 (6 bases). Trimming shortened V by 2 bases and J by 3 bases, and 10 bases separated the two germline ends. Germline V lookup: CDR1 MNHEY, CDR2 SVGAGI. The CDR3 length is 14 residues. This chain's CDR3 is CASSYGRGHYGYTF. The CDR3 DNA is TGTGCCAGCAGTTACGGTCGGGGGCACTATGGCTACACCTTC.

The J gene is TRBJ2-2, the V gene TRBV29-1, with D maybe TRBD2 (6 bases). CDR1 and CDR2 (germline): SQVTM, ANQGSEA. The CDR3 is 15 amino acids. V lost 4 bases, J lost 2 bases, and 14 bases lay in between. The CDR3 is CSVVRGVGNTGELFF. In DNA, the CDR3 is TGCAGCGTTGTACGCGGGGTCGGCAACACCGGGGAGCTGTTTTTT.

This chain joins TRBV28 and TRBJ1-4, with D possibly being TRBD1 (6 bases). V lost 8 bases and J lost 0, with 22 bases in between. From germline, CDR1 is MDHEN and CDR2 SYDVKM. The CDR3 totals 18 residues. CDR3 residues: CASRKPDRFSATNEKLFF. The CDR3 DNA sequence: TGTGCCAGCCGTAAACCTGACAGGTTCTCTGCAACTAATGAAAAACTGTTTTTT.

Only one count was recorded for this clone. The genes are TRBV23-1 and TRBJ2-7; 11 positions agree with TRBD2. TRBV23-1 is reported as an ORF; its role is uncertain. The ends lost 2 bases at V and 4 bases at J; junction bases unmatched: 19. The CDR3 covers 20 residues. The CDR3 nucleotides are TGCGCCAGCAGTCAAAGTTCCGGGACTAGCGGCGCTTTCAACCCGTACGAGCAGTACTTC. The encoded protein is CASSQSSGTSGAFNPYEQYF.

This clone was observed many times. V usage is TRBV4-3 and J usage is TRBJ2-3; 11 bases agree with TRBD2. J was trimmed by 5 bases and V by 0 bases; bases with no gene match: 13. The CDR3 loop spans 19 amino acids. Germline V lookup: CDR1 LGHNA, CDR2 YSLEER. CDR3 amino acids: CASSQDLQGGSGRGDTQYF. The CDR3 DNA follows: TGCGCCAGCAGCCAAGATCTGCAGGGGGGTAGCGGGAGGGGAGATACGCAGTATTTT.

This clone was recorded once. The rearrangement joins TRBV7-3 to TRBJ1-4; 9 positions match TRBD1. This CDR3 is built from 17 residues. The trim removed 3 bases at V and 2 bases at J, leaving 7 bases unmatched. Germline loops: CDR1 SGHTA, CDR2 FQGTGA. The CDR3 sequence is CASSFTGGIVTNEKLFF. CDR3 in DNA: TGTGCCAGCAGCTTTACAGGGGGCATTGTCACTAATGAAAAACTGTTTTTT.